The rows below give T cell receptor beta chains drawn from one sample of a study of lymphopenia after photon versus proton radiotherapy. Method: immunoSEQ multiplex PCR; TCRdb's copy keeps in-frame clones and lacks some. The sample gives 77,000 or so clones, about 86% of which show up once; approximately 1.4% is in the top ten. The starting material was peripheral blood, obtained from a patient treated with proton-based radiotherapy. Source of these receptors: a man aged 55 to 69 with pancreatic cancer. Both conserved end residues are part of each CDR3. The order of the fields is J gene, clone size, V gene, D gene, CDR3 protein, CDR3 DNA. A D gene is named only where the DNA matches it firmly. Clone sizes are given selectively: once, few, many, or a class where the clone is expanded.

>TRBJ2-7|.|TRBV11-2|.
CASRFTGSHTYEQYF
TGTGCCAGCAGATTTACCGGGTCTCATACGTACGAGCAGTACTTC
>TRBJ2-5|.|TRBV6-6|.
CASRSHGQPGETQYF
TGTGCCAGCAGGTCCCACGGACAGCCCGGGGAGACCCAGTACTTC
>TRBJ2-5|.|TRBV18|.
CASSPYQETQYF
TGTGCCAGCTCCCCGTACCAAGAGACCCAGTACTTC
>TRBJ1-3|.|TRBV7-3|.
CASSLHIHREGNTIYF
TGTGCCAGCAGCTTACATATTCACAGGGAAGGAAACACCATATATTTT
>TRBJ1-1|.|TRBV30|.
CAWSAQALNTEAFF
TGTGCCTGGAGCGCACAGGCGCTCAACACTGAAGCTTTCTTT
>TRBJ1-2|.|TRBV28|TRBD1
CASSRTGGAGGYTF
TGTGCCAGCAGTCGAACAGGGGGCGCCGGTGGCTACACCTTC
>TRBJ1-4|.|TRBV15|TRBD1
CATLDRNNEKLFF
TGTGCCACCCTGGACAGGAATAATGAAAAACTGTTTTTT
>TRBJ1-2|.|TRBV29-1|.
CSVGGPLAHNYGYTF
TGCAGCGTTGGGGGTCCTTTAGCCCATAACTATGGCTACACCTTC
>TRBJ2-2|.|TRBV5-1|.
CASRSETGELFF
TGCGCCAGCAGGTCAGAAACCGGGGAGCTGTTTTTT
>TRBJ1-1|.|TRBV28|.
CATLPAFNTEAFF
TGTGCCACCCTACCCGCATTTAACACTGAAGCTTTCTTT
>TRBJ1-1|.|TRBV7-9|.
CASSLEPPSTEAFF
TGTGCCAGCAGCTTAGAACCACCAAGCACTGAAGCTTTCTTT
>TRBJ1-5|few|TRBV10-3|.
CAISVEEGQPQHF
TGTGCCATCAGTGTCGAAGAAGGTCAGCCCCAGCATTTT
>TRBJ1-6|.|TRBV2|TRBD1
CASNTGGNSPLHF
TGTGCCAGCAATACAGGGGGAAATTCACCCCTCCACTTT
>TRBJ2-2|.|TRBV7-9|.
CASSKQGYTGELFF
TGTGCCAGCAGCAAACAGGGTTACACCGGGGAGCTGTTTTTT
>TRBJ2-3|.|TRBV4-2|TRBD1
CASSQGYRKTGKPTDTQYF
TGTGCCAGCAGCCAAGGGTATCGTAAGACAGGGAAACCCACAGATACGCAGTATTTT
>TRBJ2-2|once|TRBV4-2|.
CASSQTDGNTGELFF
TGTGCCAGCAGCCAAACGGACGGGAACACCGGGGAGCTGTTTTTT
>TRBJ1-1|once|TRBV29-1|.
CSVCGHPIHMNTEAFF
TGCAGCGTGTGTGGGCATCCTATTCACATGAACACTGAAGCTTTCTTT
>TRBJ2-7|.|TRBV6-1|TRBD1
CASSEGTGFYEQYF
TGTGCCAGCAGTGAAGGGACAGGTTTTTACGAGCAGTACTTC
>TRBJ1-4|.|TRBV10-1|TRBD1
CASRGGGAGEKLFF
TGCGCCAGCCGTGGAGGGGGCGCTGGGGAAAAACTGTTTTTT
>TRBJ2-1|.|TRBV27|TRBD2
CASSSNGAGVRYNEQFF
TGTGCCAGCAGTTCCAACGGGGCGGGAGTCCGGTACAATGAGCAGTTCTTC
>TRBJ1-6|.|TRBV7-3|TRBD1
CASSFRDSFLYNSPLHF
TGTGCCAGCAGCTTCCGGGACAGCTTTCTCTATAATTCACCCCTCCACTTT
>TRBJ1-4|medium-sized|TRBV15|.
CATSRDRQEELFF
TGTGCCACCAGCAGAGATAGGCAAGAGGAACTGTTTTTT
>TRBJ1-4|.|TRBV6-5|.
CASSYGRTATNEKLFF
TGTGCCAGCAGTTACGGCCGGACTGCAACTAATGAAAAACTGTTTTTT
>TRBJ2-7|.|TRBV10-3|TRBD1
CAISEPGQAHYEQYF
TGTGCCATCAGTGAACCGGGACAGGCCCACTACGAGCAGTACTTC
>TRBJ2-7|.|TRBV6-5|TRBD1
CASSYWLGQGLGEQYF
TGTGCCAGCAGTTACTGGCTGGGACAGGGATTAGGCGAGCAGTACTTC
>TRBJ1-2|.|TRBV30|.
CAWSVSRQKRLLYF
TGTGCCTGGAGTGTCAGCAGGCAAAAAAGGCTACTTTACTTC
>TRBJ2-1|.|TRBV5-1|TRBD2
CASRFTGGGDEQFF
TGCGCCAGCAGGTTTACGGGAGGAGGCGATGAGCAGTTCTTC
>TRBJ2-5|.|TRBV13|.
CASSLRANIQETQYF
TGTGCCAGCAGCTTAAGGGCGAACATACAAGAGACCCAGTACTTC
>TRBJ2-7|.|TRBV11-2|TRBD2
CASSSQTGLFYEQYF
TGTGCCAGCAGCTCCCAAACGGGACTATTCTACGAGCAGTACTTC
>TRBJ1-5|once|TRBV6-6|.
CASQFNRGNQPQHF
TGTGCCAGTCAATTTAACCGCGGGAATCAGCCCCAGCATTTT
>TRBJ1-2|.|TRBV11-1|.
CASSLTDGFYGYTF
TGTGCCAGCAGCTTAACGGACGGATTCTATGGCTACACCTTC
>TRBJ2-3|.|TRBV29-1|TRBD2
CSMRTSGNPTDTQYF
TGCAGCATGAGGACTAGCGGGAACCCCACAGATACGCAGTATTTT
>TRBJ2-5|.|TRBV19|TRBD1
CASSAQGVGETQYF
TGTGCCAGTAGCGCACAGGGGGTCGGGGAGACCCAGTACTTC
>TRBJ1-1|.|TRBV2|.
CASSATGRGDTEAFF
TGTGCCAGCAGTGCCACGGGTCGCGGGGACACTGAAGCTTTCTTT
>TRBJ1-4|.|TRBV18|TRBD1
CASSDRGATNEKLFF
TGTGCCAGCTCGGACAGGGGAGCAACTAATGAAAAACTGTTTTTT
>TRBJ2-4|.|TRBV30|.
CAWNGGGGIQYF
TGTGCCTGGAATGGTGGGGGTGGCATTCAGTACTTC
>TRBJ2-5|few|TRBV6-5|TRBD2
CASSYGTSGQETQYF
TGTGCCAGCAGTTACGGGACTAGCGGACAAGAGACCCAGTACTTC
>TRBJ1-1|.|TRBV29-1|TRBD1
CSVYRGMNTEAFF
TGCAGCGTATACAGGGGGATGAACACTGAAGCTTTCTTT
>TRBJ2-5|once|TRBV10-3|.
CAISDGPPEETQYF
TGTGCCATCAGTGACGGACCACCGGAAGAGACCCAGTACTTC
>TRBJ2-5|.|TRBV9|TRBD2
CASSAPAGGPKETQYF
TGTGCCAGCAGCGCCCCAGCGGGAGGGCCGAAAGAGACCCAGTACTTC
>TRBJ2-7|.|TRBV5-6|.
CASSLSTRGFYEQYF
TGTGCCAGCAGCTTGTCCACCCGGGGCTTCTACGAGCAGTACTTC
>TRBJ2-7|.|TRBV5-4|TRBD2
CASSLGGLAGAYEQYF
TGTGCCAGCAGCTTGGGGGGACTAGCGGGGGCCTACGAGCAGTACTTC
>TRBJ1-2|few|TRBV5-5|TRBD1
CASSLFTGGFYGYTF
TGTGCCAGCAGCTTGTTTACAGGGGGCTTCTATGGCTACACCTTC
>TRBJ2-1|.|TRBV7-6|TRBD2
CASSSIAGGSGEQFF
TGTGCCAGCAGCTCTATAGCGGGAGGAAGTGGTGAGCAGTTCTTC
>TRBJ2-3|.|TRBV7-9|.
CASSLWGYTDTQYF
TGTGCCAGCAGCTTGTGGGGCTATACAGATACGCAGTATTTT
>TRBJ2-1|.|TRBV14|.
CASSPRIVVGVEQFF
TGTGCCAGCAGCCCCCGAATAGTGGTGGGGGTCGAGCAGTTCTTC
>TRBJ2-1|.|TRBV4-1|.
CASSQESNLGRSSYNEQFF
TGCGCCAGCAGCCAAGAGTCTAACTTAGGGAGAAGCTCCTACAATGAGCAGTTCTTC
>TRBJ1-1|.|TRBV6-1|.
CASGVGWPEAFF
TGTGCCAGCGGGGTGGGGTGGCCTGAAGCTTTCTTT
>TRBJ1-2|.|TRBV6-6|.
CASSYSGLSYGYTF
TGTGCCAGCAGTTACTCGGGACTATCCTATGGCTACACCTTC
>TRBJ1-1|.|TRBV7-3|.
CASSLAMNTEAFF
TGTGCCAGCAGCTTAGCGATGAACACTGAAGCTTTCTTT
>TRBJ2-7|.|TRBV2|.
CASMPHAAESSYEQYF
TGTGCCAGCATGCCTCACGCCGCAGAATCCTCCTACGAGCAGTACTTC